This entry lists 3 T cell receptor beta chains sequenced from one sample in a study of T cells in Graves' hyperthyroidism and ophthalmopathy. The investigators amplified TCR beta CDR3 regions from RNA transcripts. HTBI primers were used for first-round RT-PCR of the TCR CDR3. A single record per CDR3 protein comes from TCRdb applying MiXCR to the multiplex PCR reads. The data hold around 610,000 distinct CDR3 sequences, with roughly 14% observed a single time. The sequenced sample was blood. The receptors stem from a middle-aged woman with Graves' ophthalmopathy.

This clonotype was picked up many times. The CDR3 here is CASSAGQGARAFF. The CDR3 DNA is TGTGCCAGCAGTGCGGGACAGGGGGCTCGAGCTTTCTTT. V is TRBV28 and J is TRBJ1-1; 12 positions match TRBD1. The CDR3 contains 13 residues. CDR1 and CDR2 (germline): MDHEN, SYDVKM. V lost 5 bases and J lost 10; bases outside the gene matches: 5.

The table lists this clonotype with many counts. The gene calls are TRBV7-2 and TRBJ1-6; the D is unclear. The CDR3 totals 14 residues. Deletions cut 4 bases from V and 5 bases from J, with 9 bases between. Germline CDR1 reads SGHTA; CDR2 reads FQGNSA. In DNA form, the CDR3 reads TGTGCCAGCAGCTCAGGATTTGATAATTCACCCCTCCACTTT. Encoded protein: CASSSGFDNSPLHF.

The chain is built from TRBV20-1 and TRBJ2-7; 7 bases are a match to TRBD2. The junction had 6 bases not matched to a gene; V was cut back by 5 bases and J by 2 bases. The CDR3 loop spans 13 amino acids. Looked up from germline, CDR1 is DFQATT and CDR2 is SNEGSKA (reference sequence). The CDR3 region has the DNA TGCAGTGCTGGACGACTAGCCACCTACGAGCAGTACTTC. It specifies CSAGRLATYEQYF.